A single sample is the source of the 7 T cell receptor beta chains below, sequenced in a study of control samples from healthy donors and cancer patients (dated by TCRdb to about 2020). Library creation used the immunoSEQ multiplex PCR assay. TCRdb stores this immuneACCESS table with in-frame sequences only. Part of the clones is absent; in the studies checked, under half of the shortfall reflects unresolved V genes, and no reason is known for the rest. Present in this sample are about 140,000 clones, 92% of which were seen just once. The ten largest make up about 10% of the sample. The specimen was blood. The receptors derive from a young man in good health.

This sequence joins TRBV18 and TRBJ1-2; D ambiguous. The V end was cut by 1 base, the J end by 3 bases, with 6 bases between. Germline assignment: CDR1 KGHSH and CDR2 LQKENI. The CDR3 runs 13 residues. In DNA, the CDR3 is TGTGCCAGCTCACCACTGGACGACTATGGCTACACCTTC. Its translation: CASSPLDDYGYTF. The full variable domain, in which reference TRBV18 and TRBJ1-2 provide the parts outside the CDR3, is NAGVMQNPRHLVRRRGQEARLRCSPMKGHSHVYWYRQLPEEGLKFMVYLQKENIIDESGMPKERFSAEFPKEGPSILRIQQVVRGDSAAYFCASSPLDDYGYTFGSGTRLTVV.

The chain recombines TRBV6-2 or TRBV6-3 with TRBJ2-4; a possible D gene is TRBD2 (5 bases). Between the trimmed V and J ends, which lost 5 bases and 0 bases, there was a span of 11 bases. CDR1 and CDR2 from the germline V gene are MNHEY and SVGEGT. The CDR3 is 15 amino acids. For the CDR3, the DNA is TGTGCCAGCAGTAGATTTGCGGGAGCCAAAAACATTCAGTACTTC. Its protein product is CASSRFAGAKNIQYF.

The chain recombines TRBV5-1 with TRBJ1-4; TRBD1 agrees at 8 bases. The germline CDR1 and CDR2 sequences are SGHRS and YFSETQ. V was pared by 4 bases and J by 8 bases, with 7 bases of the junction left unmatched. The CDR3 is 14 residues long. The CDR3 here is CASSEDRVGEKLFF. In DNA form, the CDR3 reads TGCGCCAGCAGCGAGGACAGGGTGGGCGAAAAACTGTTTTTT.

The gene calls are TRBV2 and TRBJ2-7; D not certain. This CDR3 has 10 residues. V was pared by 4 bases and J by 4 bases, with 2 bases between. Germline assignment: CDR1 SNHLY and CDR2 FYNNEI. The CDR3 sequence: CASSVYEQYF. CDR3 in DNA: TGTGCCAGCAGTGTATACGAGCAGTACTTC.

The chain links TRBV27 to TRBJ1-1; D not certain. The CDR3 extends over 11 amino acids. Germline assignment: CDR1 MNHEY and CDR2 SMNVEV (reference sequence). The V gene lost 8 bases and the J gene lost 7 bases, with 11 bases spanning the gap. DNA of the CDR3: TGTGCCAGCGTAGCAGGTCTTGAAGCTTTCTTT. Protein sequence: CASVAGLEAFF.

The rearrangement links TRBV6-5 to TRBJ1-6; TRBD1 aligns across 8 bases. Germline CDR1 reads MNHEY; CDR2 reads SVGAGI. The CDR3 totals 14 residues. Trimming cost V 6 bases and J 3 bases; bases outside gene matches: 1. The CDR3 loop is CASSTGGYNSPLHF. The CDR3 nucleotides read TGTGCCAGCAGCACAGGGGGCTATAATTCACCCCTCCACTTT.

The chain uses TRBV9 and TRBJ1-1; 12 bases align to TRBD1. The V segment lost 7 bases and the J segment 5 bases; nucleotides outside the gene matches: 6. The CDR3 runs to 14 residues. Per germline, CDR1 SGDLS and CDR2 YYNGEE. In DNA form, the CDR3 reads TGTGCCAGCTCGAGGGGACAGGGGGCTACTGAAGCTTTCTTT. Translation: CASSRGQGATEAFF.